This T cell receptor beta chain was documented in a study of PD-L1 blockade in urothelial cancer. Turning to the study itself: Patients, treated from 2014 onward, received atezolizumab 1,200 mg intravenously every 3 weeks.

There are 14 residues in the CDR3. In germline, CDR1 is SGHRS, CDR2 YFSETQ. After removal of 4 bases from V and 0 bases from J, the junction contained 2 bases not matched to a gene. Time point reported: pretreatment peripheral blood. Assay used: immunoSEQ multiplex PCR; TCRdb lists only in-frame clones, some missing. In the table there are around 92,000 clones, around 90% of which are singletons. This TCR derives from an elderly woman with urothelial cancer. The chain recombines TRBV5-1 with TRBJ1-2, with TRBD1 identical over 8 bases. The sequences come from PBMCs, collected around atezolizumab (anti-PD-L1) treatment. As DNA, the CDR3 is TGCGCCAGCAGCCCGACAGGGGCTAACTATGGCTACACCTTC. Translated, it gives CASSPTGANYGYTF. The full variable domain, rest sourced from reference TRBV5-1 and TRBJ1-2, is KAGVTQTPRYLIKTRGQQVTLSCSPISGHRSVSWYQQTPGQGLQFLFEYFSETQRNKGNFPGRFSGRQFSNSRSEMNVSTLELGDSALYLCASSPTGANYGYTFGSGTRLTVV.